This T cell receptor beta chain was sequenced during a study of HIV-infected children after antiretroviral therapy interruption. This clonotype was recorded a few times. The germline CDR1 and CDR2 sequences are SGHAT and FQNNGV. The ends lost 5 bases at V and 7 bases at J; junction bases unmatched: 8. The CDR3 spans 15 residues. Sample treatment: PENTA 11 planned treatment interruption arm or continuous ART arm. RNA-based 3' RACE libraries used unique molecular identifiers. TCRdb used MiXCR to reprocess the 3' RACE reads, holding one entry per CDR3 protein. The repertoire holds about 89,000 distinct CDR3 sequences, with roughly 6.4% as singletons.

The sequence was obtained from a pool of human donors with HIV. The starting material was CD45RA+ CD4+ T cells from PBMCs, pooled from several time points, obtained from a donor given antiretroviral therapy, either interrupted or continuous. Regarding subset: naive CD4+ CD45RA+ CD45RO- T cells. The chain recombines TRBV11-2 with TRBJ1-4, with TRBD1 matching 9 bases. CDR3 loop: CASSPGQGGREKLFF. CDR3 bases: TGTGCCAGCAGCCCGGGACAGGGCGGGCGTGAAAAACTGTTTTTT.